The rows below give T cell receptor beta chains drawn from one sample of a study of T cells in Graves' hyperthyroidism and ophthalmopathy. TCRdb re-derived calls from the multiplex PCR reads in MiXCR, one entry per CDR3 protein. The sample has over 400,000 distinct CDR3 sequences, 20% to 25% seen once; the top ten hold roughly 49%. The specimen sequenced was blood. Receptors originate from a woman in her 70s with Graves' ophthalmopathy. Both conserved end residues are part of each CDR3.

j_call v_call cdr3_aa
TRBJ2-5 TRBV6-1 CASSEGTGGETQYF
TRBJ2-7 TRBV2 CASSALAGPYEQYF
TRBJ2-4 TRBV10-3 CAISDGGGDIQYF
TRBJ2-1 TRBV11-2 CASSRLGSGSYNEQFF
TRBJ1-2 TRBV9 CASSVGNYGYTF
TRBJ2-3 TRBV10-2 CAISTSATDTQYF
TRBJ2-7 TRBV19 CASSVRGTDYEQYF
TRBJ2-5 TRBV4-2 CASSQDRGTSGVQETQYF
TRBJ1-5 TRBV24-1 CATSGTDNQPQHF
TRBJ2-7 TRBV4-2 CASSHSSGDPAYEQYF
TRBJ2-1 TRBV18 CASSPPQSVNEQFF